Here is one T cell receptor (beta chain) with its context. Its target is unknown. It was with 60 Vbeta and 13 Jbeta primers that the PCR ran. Generated by immunoSEQ multiplex PCR, the TCRdb table keeps only in-frame clones and is missing some. The specimen's table records 55,000 to 80,000 clones. The J segment lost 4 bases and the V segment lost 5 bases, leaving 13 bases of the junction unmatched. CDR1 is SGHNT and CDR2 is YYREEE in the germline V gene (reference sequence). The CDR3 covers 16 residues. This sample is part of a study of cytomegalovirus exposure and HLA in healthy donors. Study in general: One earlier analysis, a look at 150 million to 200 million T cells, found some 120 million unique TCR beta sequences. Early release data held tens of millions of unique TCRs from HLA-typed donors. Whole-study results and caveats: As confirmed in vitro, three CMV-associated chains were specific for CMV antigens. It was reportedly the case that the classifier diagnosed cytomegalovirus status with high specificity and sensitivity.

This receptor was taken from a man aged 40-49 years in good health and CMV-seronegative. The chain joins TRBV5-4 to TRBJ1-2; 8 positions match TRBD1. Sequencing was carried out using PBMCs. The CDR3, as DNA: TGTGCCAGCAGTTTCCCACGACAGGGGAGTGGCTATGGCTACACCTTC. This encodes CASSFPRQGSGYGYTF. The full variable domain, completed using reference TRBV5-4 and TRBJ1-2, is ETGVTQSPTHLIKTRGQQVTLRCSSQSGHNTVSWYQQALGQGPQFIFQYYREEENGRGNFPPRFSGLQFPNYSSELNVNALELDDSALYLCASSFPRQGSGYGYTFGSGTRLTVV.